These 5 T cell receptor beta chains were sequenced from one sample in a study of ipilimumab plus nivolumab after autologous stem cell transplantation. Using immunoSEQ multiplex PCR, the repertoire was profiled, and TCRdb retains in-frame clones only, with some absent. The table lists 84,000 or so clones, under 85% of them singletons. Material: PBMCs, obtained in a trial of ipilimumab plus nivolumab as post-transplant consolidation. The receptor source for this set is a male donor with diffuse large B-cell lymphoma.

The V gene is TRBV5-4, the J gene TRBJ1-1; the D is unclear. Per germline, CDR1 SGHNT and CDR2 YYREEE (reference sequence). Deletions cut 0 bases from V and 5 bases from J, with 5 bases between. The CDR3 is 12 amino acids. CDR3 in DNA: TGTGCCAGCAGCTTGGACGGAACTGAAGCTTTCTTT. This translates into CASSLDGTEAFF.

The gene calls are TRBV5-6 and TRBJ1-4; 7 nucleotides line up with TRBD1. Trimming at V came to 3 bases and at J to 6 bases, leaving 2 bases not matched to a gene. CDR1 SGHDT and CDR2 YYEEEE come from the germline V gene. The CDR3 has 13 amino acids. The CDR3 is CASSSGTDEKLFF. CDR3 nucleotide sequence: TGTGCCAGCAGCTCGGGGACAGATGAAAAACTGTTTTTT.

The CDR3 loop reads CASSAGRGRGYTF. DNA for the CDR3: TGCGCCAGCAGTGCGGGGAGGGGGCGCGGCTACACCTTC. The V and J genes are TRBV10-2 and TRBJ1-2; 7 positions agree with TRBD1. Losses at the gene ends were 4 bases for V and 8 bases for J; bases not matched to a gene: 7. The V gene's germline CDR1 is WSHSY and CDR2 SAAADI. The CDR3 contains 13 residues.

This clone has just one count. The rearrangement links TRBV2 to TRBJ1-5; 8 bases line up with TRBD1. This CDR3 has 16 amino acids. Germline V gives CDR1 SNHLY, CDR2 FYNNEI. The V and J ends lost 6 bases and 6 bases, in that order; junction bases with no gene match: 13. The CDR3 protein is CASSYGTGGFGQPQHF. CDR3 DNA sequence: TGTGCCAGCAGCTACGGGACAGGTGGGTTCGGTCAGCCCCAGCATTTT.

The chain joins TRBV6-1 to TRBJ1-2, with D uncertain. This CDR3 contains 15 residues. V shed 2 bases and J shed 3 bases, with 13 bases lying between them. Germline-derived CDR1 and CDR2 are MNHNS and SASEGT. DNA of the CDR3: TGTGCCAGCAGTGAAAGGCGAGTCCGAGACTATGGCTACACCTTC. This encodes CASSERRVRDYGYTF.